Below, 18 T cell receptor beta chains from the same sample are listed, as sequenced in a study of cytomegalovirus exposure and HLA in healthy donors. PCR amplification relied on 60 Vbeta primers (plus 13 Jbeta primers). This table comes from immunoSEQ multiplex PCR, and its TCRdb copy is limited to in-frame clones, with some not included. The data show 110,000 or so clones, over 75% seen once. Material: PBMCs. The receptors here all came from a man aged 40-50 years in good health and CMV-seropositive.

This clone was counted once. Relative to the germline gene, one junction end is altered; a read error may explain this. The chain joins TRBV7-9 to TRBJ2-7, with D tentatively TRBD1 (6 bases). The CDR3 has 16 amino acids. The V gene's germline CDR1 is SEHNR and CDR2 FQNEAQ (reference sequence). Here the CDR3 reads CSSSLTRTVSDDEQYF. In DNA form, the CDR3 reads TGTTCCAGCAGCTTAACCCGGACAGTTTCGGACGACGAGCAGTACTTC.

This sequence joins TRBV11-3 and TRBJ2-5; tentatively, D is TRBD2 (7 bases). V was cut by 4 bases and J by 4 bases, with 10 bases left in between. This CDR3 comprises 13 residues. The germline V gene encodes CDR1 SGHNT and CDR2 YENEEA. The CDR3 here is CASSSGGLETQYF. The CDR3 region has the DNA TGTGCCAGCAGCTCCGGGGGGCTAGAGACCCAGTACTTC.

V and J are TRBV5-1 and TRBJ1-1, with D possibly being TRBD1 (5 bases). The CDR3 spans 13 residues. Germline CDR1 reads SGHRS; CDR2 reads YFSETQ. V dropped 2 bases and J dropped 4 bases, with 9 bases sitting between them. CDR3 sequence (DNA): TGCGCCAGCAGCTTTGGGGCGGTCACTGAAGCTTTCTTT. The encoded protein is CASSFGAVTEAFF.

The chain is built from TRBV4-1 and TRBJ2-5; the match to TRBD2 covers 8 bases. The junction had 3 bases not matched to a gene; V was cut back by 4 bases and J by 2 bases. This CDR3 spans 14 amino acids. Germline-derived CDR1 and CDR2 are MGHRA and YSYEKL. This chain's CDR3 is CASSLGGGQETQYF. The CDR3 DNA is TGCGCCAGCAGCCTCGGGGGGGGACAAGAGACCCAGTACTTC.

The rearrangement links TRBV28 to TRBJ1-4; D might be TRBD1 (6 bases). Trimming stripped 3 bases from V and 8 bases from J, with 19 bases between. Germline values: CDR1 MDHEN, CDR2 SYDVKM. The CDR3 loop spans 16 amino acids. The chain's CDR3 is CASSFRGSGVGEKLFF. The CDR3 DNA reads TGTGCCAGCAGTTTTAGAGGGTCAGGGGTTGGGGAAAAACTGTTTTTT.

The chain couples TRBV21-1 to TRBJ1-1. TRBV21-1 is deemed a pseudogene. The CDR3 length is 15 residues. The CDR3 here is CASSSGLPSPTEAFF. The CDR3 DNA is TGTGCCAGCAGCTCGGGACTCCCCTCTCCGACTGAAGCTTTCTTT.

The V and J genes are TRBV18 and TRBJ1-2; D is uncertain. Germline-derived CDR1 and CDR2 are KGHSH and LQKENI. Trimming shortened V by 6 bases and J by 8 bases, and 13 bases separated the two germline ends. The CDR3 covers 12 residues. This CDR3 is CASSIEQTGYTF. For the CDR3, the DNA is TGTGCCAGCTCGATCGAACAAACCGGCTACACCTTC.

This clone was counted once. The genes are TRBV27 and TRBJ2-5, with 8 bases lining up with TRBD2. CDR3 length: 14 amino acids. The V gene end was trimmed by 5 bases and the J gene end by 5 bases; junction bases not matched to a gene: 7. CDR1 and CDR2 (germline): MNHEY, SMNVEV (reference sequence). CDR3 in DNA: TGTGCCAGCAGTACCCGGGGGGGGCCTGAGACCCAGTACTTC. Its translation: CASSTRGGPETQYF.

CDR3 loop: CASSSRQGYNSPLHF. The CDR3 DNA follows: TGTGCCAGCAGCTCGAGACAGGGATATAATTCACCCCTCCACTTT. V and J are TRBV5-6 and TRBJ1-6; 7 nucleotides agree with TRBD1. The length of the CDR3 is 15 residues. The trim removed 3 bases at V and 4 bases at J, leaving 4 bases unmatched. Germline assignment: CDR1 SGHDT and CDR2 YYEEEE.

Turning to this clone: A read error may account for a junction end that differs from germline. This sequence joins TRBV7-9 and TRBJ2-7; D call uncertain. The CDR3 is 15 amino acids. Germline assignment: CDR1 SEHNR and CDR2 FQNEAQ (reference sequence). The CDR3 coding sequence is TGTTCCAGCAGCTTAGCCCTGGCAGGTCCCGACGAGCAGTACTTC. This encodes CSSSLALAGPDEQYF.

V and J are TRBV10-3 and TRBJ1-1; 9 bases are shared with TRBD1. CDR3 length: 13 residues. Germline-derived CDR1 and CDR2 are ENHRY and SYGVKD. V lost 8 bases to trimming and J lost 3 bases; unmatched junction nucleotides: 4. CDR3 nucleotide sequence: TGTGCCATCGGGGACAGGGCGGACACTGAAGCTTTCTTT. This translates into CAIGDRADTEAFF.

The chain joins TRBV10-1 to TRBJ2-7; TRBD1 matches 8 bases. The ends lost 6 bases at V and 5 bases at J; junction bases unmatched: 6. The CDR3 loop spans 13 amino acids. The germline gives CDR1 WNHNN, CDR2 SYGVQD (reference sequence). The CDR3 here is CASRIATGDEQYF. CDR3 in DNA: TGCGCCAGCAGGATCGCGACAGGGGACGAGCAGTACTTC.

The genes are TRBV9 and TRBJ2-3; tentative D call: TRBD1 (6 bases). The CDR3 consists of 17 residues. CDR1 and CDR2 (germline): SGDLS, YYNGEE. V was trimmed by 4 bases and J by 0 bases, leaving 18 bases between them. CDR3 in amino acids: CASSPTNRALSTDTQYF. In DNA, the CDR3 is TGTGCCAGCAGCCCTACTAACAGGGCCCTCAGCACAGATACGCAGTATTTT.

The chain combines TRBV27 with TRBJ1-2; 7 nucleotides align to TRBD1. Germline V lookup: CDR1 MNHEY, CDR2 SMNVEV (reference sequence). J was trimmed by 2 bases and V by 3 bases; bases with no gene match: 15. The CDR3 consists of 18 residues. The CDR3 is CASSFSTPDRVANYGYTF. The DNA of the CDR3 is TGTGCCAGCAGTTTCTCCACTCCTGACAGGGTAGCGAACTATGGCTACACCTTC.

This clone has a handful of counts. V and J are TRBV20-1 and TRBJ2-7, with a possible D match to TRBD2 (5 bases). V lost 6 bases and J 4 bases, leaving 10 bases between the germline ends. The CDR3 length is 11 residues. Looked up from germline, CDR1 is DFQATT and CDR2 is SNEGSKA (reference sequence). The CDR3 sequence is CSARGFYEQYF. DNA for the CDR3: TGCAGTGCCCGGGGATTTTACGAGCAGTACTTC.

The gene calls are TRBV2 and TRBJ1-1; TRBD1 might be the D (5 bases). The V end was cut by 6 bases, the J end by 2 bases, with 16 bases between. The CDR3 covers 15 residues. CDR1 SNHLY and CDR2 FYNNEI come from the germline V gene. Written as DNA, the CDR3 is TGTGCCAGCAGATCCCGAACAGGACAAAACACTGAAGCTTTCTTT. Its protein is CASRSRTGQNTEAFF.

The chain carries TRBV18 and TRBJ2-3; 8 positions match TRBD1. The CDR3 is 20 residues long. Germline CDR1 and CDR2: KGHSH and LQKENI. J gave up 2 bases and V 3 bases, and 19 bases lay outside the gene matches. CDR3 region: CASSPLMGLGNRGITDTQYF. The CDR3 region has the DNA TGTGCCAGCTCACCCTTAATGGGGTTGGGTAACAGGGGGATCACAGATACGCAGTATTTT.

The V gene is TRBV4-2, the J gene TRBJ2-3, with 10 bases identical to TRBD2. Germline V gives CDR1 LGHNA, CDR2 YNFKEQ. There are 16 residues in the CDR3. V lost 3 bases, J lost 2 bases, and 5 bases stayed unmatched. Here the CDR3 reads CASSQASGGATDTQYF. The CDR3 nucleotides are TGTGCCAGCAGCCAGGCAAGCGGGGGGGCCACAGATACGCAGTATTTT.